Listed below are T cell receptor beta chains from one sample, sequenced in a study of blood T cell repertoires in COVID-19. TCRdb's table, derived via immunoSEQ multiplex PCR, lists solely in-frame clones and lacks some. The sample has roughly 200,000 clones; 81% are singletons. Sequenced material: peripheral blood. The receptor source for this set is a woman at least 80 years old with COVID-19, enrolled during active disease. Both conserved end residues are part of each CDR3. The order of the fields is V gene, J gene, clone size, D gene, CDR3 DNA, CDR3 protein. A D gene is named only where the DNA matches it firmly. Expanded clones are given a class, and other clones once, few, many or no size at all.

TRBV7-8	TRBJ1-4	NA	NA	TGTGCCAGCAGCTCCGACTACAAACTGTTTTTT	CASSSDYKLFF
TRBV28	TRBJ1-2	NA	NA	TGTGCCAGCAGTTTGATTGGGGGGAGCCCTAACTATGGCTACACCTTC	CASSLIGGSPNYGYTF
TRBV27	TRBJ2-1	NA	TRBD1	TGTGCCAGCAGTTTAGGGACAGGGATCAATGAGCAGTTCTTC	CASSLGTGINEQFF
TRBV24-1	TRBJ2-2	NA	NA	TGTGCCACCAGTGATTGGGACTCCACCGGGGAGCTGTTTTTT	CATSDWDSTGELFF
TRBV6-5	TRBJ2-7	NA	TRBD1	TGTGCCAGCAGTTCCCCGGGACAGGGAGTCTACGAGCAGTACTTC	CASSSPGQGVYEQYF
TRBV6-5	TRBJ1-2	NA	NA	TGTGCCAGCATGGCGCGGGGGGCCGTTGGCTATGGCTACACCTTC	CASMARGAVGYGYTF
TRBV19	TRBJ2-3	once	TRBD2	TGTGCCAGTAGTGGTAGCGGGAGAGGATGGGCAGATACGCAGTATTTT	CASSGSGRGWADTQYF
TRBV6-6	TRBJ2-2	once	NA	TGTGCCAGCAGGGGTAGCGACCAAAACACCGGGGAGCTGTTTTTT	CASRGSDQNTGELFF
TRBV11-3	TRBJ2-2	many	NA	TGTGCCAGCAGCCCTAGCTTCCCTGGGGAGCTGTTTTTT	CASSPSFPGELFF
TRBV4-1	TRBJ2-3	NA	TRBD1	TGCGCCAGCAGCCCCTACTACCGGGACAGGGGTTCGGATACGCAGTATTTT	CASSPYYRDRGSDTQYF
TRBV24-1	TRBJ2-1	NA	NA	TGTGCCACCAGTGATAGCGGACTCACCGGCTACAATGAGCAGTTCTTC	CATSDSGLTGYNEQFF
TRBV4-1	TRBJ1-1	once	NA	TGCGCCAGCAGCCAAGTTCAGGCGAACACTGAAGCTTTCTTT	CASSQVQANTEAFF
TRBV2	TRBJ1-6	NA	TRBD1	TGTGCCAGCAGTGAAGATCGGACAGGGATGGGGTCACCCCTCCACTTT	CASSEDRTGMGSPLHF
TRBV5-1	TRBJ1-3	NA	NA	TGCGCCAGCAGCTTGGGCGGACTCCTCTCTGGAAACACCATATATTTT	CASSLGGLLSGNTIYF
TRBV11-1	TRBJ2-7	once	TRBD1	TGTGCCAGCAGCCGCGGGACAGGGGGTTTCTACGAGCAGTACTTC	CASSRGTGGFYEQYF
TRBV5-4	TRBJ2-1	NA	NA	TGTGCCAGCAGCTTGGAGGCGGGGGCGACACAGTTCTTC	CASSLEAGATQFF
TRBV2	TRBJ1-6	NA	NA	TGTGCCAGCAGCTCGGTTGGCTATAATTCACCCCTCCACTTT	CASSSVGYNSPLHF
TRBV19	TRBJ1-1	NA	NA	TGTGCCAGTAGTAGGACAGTGAACACTGAAGCTTTCTTT	CASSRTVNTEAFF
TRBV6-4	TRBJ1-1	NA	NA	TGTGCCAGCAGTCGGGATTGGAACACTGAAGCTTTCTTT	CASSRDWNTEAFF
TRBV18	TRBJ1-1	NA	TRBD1	TGTGCCAGCTCACCGGGACAGGGGGCGGAAGCTTTCTTT	CASSPGQGAEAFF
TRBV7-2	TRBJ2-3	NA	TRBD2	TGTGCCAGCAGCTCCTCTTTCGGGGGGGTAACAGATACGCAGTATTTT	CASSSSFGGVTDTQYF
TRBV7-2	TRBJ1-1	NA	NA	TGTGCCAGCAGCTTAGACAGGAGAGATAGAGCTTTCTTT	CASSLDRRDRAFF
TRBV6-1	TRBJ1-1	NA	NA	TGTGCCAGCAGTCAAGCTCCAGGGGCCACTGAAGCTTTCTTT	CASSQAPGATEAFF
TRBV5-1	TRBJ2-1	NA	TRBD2	TGCGCCAGCAGCACTCCCCTGGGCGGGAGTCTGAATGAGCAGTTCTTC	CASSTPLGGSLNEQFF
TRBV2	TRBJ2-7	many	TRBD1	TGTGCCAGTATGCAGGGACAGGGGGCCGAGCAGTACTTC	CASMQGQGAEQYF
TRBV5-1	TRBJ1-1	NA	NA	TGCGCCAGCAGGGTCTCAAGAGACACTGAAGCTTTCTTT	CASRVSRDTEAFF
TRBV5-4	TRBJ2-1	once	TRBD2	TGTGCCAGCAGCTCCCAAGCGGGAGGGTACAATGAGCAGTTCTTC	CASSSQAGGYNEQFF
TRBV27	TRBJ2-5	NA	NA	TGTGCCAGCAGTTTCGGGACACAAGAGACCCAGTACTTC	CASSFGTQETQYF